The next 10 T cell receptor beta chains were all read from a single sample in a study of T cells after yellow fever vaccination. TCRdb passed the 5' RACE reads through MiXCR, listing each CDR3 protein once. The sample holds under 500,000 distinct CDR3 sequences, around 19% seen once. Sequences were derived from PBMCs, sampled before the yellow fever booster vaccination. These receptors were obtained from a man aged 18-30 years who received the YFV17D yellow fever vaccine.

The chain couples TRBV7-2 to TRBJ1-2; tentative D call: TRBD1 (6 bases). Trimming removed 5 bases from V and 12 bases from J, with 19 bases in between. The CDR3 contains 13 residues. CDR1 and CDR2 from the germline V gene are SGHTA and FQGNSA. This chain's CDR3 is CASSGRGNLGHTF. The CDR3 DNA follows: TGTGCCAGCAGCGGGAGGGGGAACTTAGGTCACACCTTC.

This clonotype has at least ten counts. The V call is TRBV4-2, the J call TRBJ1-4; D gene ambiguous. The CDR3 runs to 11 residues. Trimming removed 4 bases from V and 7 bases from J, with 4 bases in between. CDR1 and CDR2 from the germline V gene are LGHNA and YNFKEQ. The CDR3 coding sequence is TGTGCCAGCAGCCCCGGTGAAAAACTGTTTTTT. Amino acids: CASSPGEKLFF.

This clonotype came up many times. The chain combines TRBV5-1 with TRBJ2-5, with D hard to call. V was trimmed by 2 bases and J by 5 bases, leaving 13 bases between them. Germline loops: CDR1 SGHRS, CDR2 YFSETQ. This CDR3 contains 14 residues. CDR3 nucleotides: TGCGCCAGCAGCTTACAGCCCGGCGACGAGACCCAGTACTTC. Translation gives CASSLQPGDETQYF.

This clonotype has a handful of counts. The chain employs TRBV9 and TRBJ1-6; 10 bases map to TRBD1. The CDR3 loop spans 14 amino acids. Germline values: CDR1 SGDLS, CDR2 YYNGEE. With V trimmed by 6 bases and J by 10 bases, 7 bases remained unmatched. The CDR3 spells CASIFDRGQSPLHF. DNA for the CDR3: TGTGCCAGCATCTTTGACAGGGGGCAGTCACCCCTCCACTTT.

This clonotype turned up a few times. The rearrangement joins TRBV30 to TRBJ1-5; tentative D call: TRBD1 (6 bases). Trimming removed 8 bases at V and 3 bases at J, with 14 bases between. Germline CDR1 and CDR2: GTSNPN and SVGIG (reference sequence). This CDR3 contains 13 residues. CDR3 DNA sequence: TGTGCCGCCTCTGGGGGGGCCAATCAGCCCCAGCATTTT. This sequence encodes CAASGGANQPQHF.

The chain couples TRBV19 to TRBJ2-6; 9 bases match TRBD1. Germline loops: CDR1 LNHDA, CDR2 SQIVND (reference sequence). The CDR3 is 16 amino acids. With V trimmed by 10 bases and J by 2 bases, 9 bases remained unmatched. The CDR3 sequence is CATQQGARPGANVLTF. The CDR3, as DNA: TGTGCCACCCAACAGGGGGCTCGTCCTGGGGCCAACGTCCTGACTTTC.

As DNA, the CDR3 is TGTGCCAGCAGCTTAGCGGGAGGGCAGTACTTC. It is translated as CASSLAGGQYF. The chain is built from TRBV11-2 and TRBJ2-5, with 8 bases lining up with TRBD2. V lost 1 base and J lost 11; bases outside the gene matches: 0. Germline CDR1 reads SGHAT; CDR2 reads FQNNGV. The CDR3 extends over 11 amino acids.

This clonotype was found a few times. The gene calls are TRBV6-5 and TRBJ1-4; D unclear. The germline gives CDR1 MNHEY, CDR2 SVGAGI. Between the trimmed V and J ends, which lost 2 bases and 5 bases, there was a span of 6 bases. The CDR3 consists of 13 residues. CDR3 DNA sequence: TGTGCCAGCAGTTACCGGAACAATGAAAAACTGTTTTTT. Protein product: CASSYRNNEKLFF.

This clonotype was observed once. The genes are TRBV5-1 and TRBJ2-3; 8 bases match TRBD1. From germline, CDR1 is SGHRS and CDR2 YFSETQ. The CDR3 has 15 amino acids. V was clipped by 3 bases and J by 2 bases; unmatched bases: 5. The CDR3 loop reads CASSSGQDHTDTQYF. The CDR3 nucleotides read TGCGCCAGCAGCTCGGGACAGGACCACACAGATACGCAGTATTTT. Variable domain in full (rest from reference TRBV5-1 and TRBJ2-3): KAGVTQTPRYLIKTRGQQVTLSCSPISGHRSVSWYQQTPGQGLQFLFEYFSETQRNKGNFPGRFSGRQFSNSRSEMNVSTLELGDSALYLCASSSGQDHTDTQYFGPGTRLTVL.

This sequence joins TRBV28 and TRBJ1-5, with D perhaps matching TRBD1 (5 bases). The germline V and J ends were trimmed by 6 bases and 5 bases, with 20 bases remaining between them. Germline V gene sequence: CDR1 MDHEN, CDR2 SYDVKM. CDR3 length: 16 amino acids. The CDR3 coding sequence is TGTGCCAGCAGCCCCATGATCGGGCAGGGATATCAGCCCCAGCATTTT. Translating it yields CASSPMIGQGYQPQHF.